Listed below are T cell receptor beta chains from one sample, sequenced in a study of T cell responses to AZD1222 COVID-19 vaccine. Measured with immunoSEQ multiplex PCR; TCRdb has only the in-frame clones, and not every one. The sample lists 90,000 to 150,000 clones, around nine tenths seen once, with 2% to 3% in the top ten. Source: peripheral blood, taken on day 0 of AZD1222 vaccination. The receptor source for this set is an adult in good health. The CDR3 runs from the conserved cysteine through the conserved F or W. D genes are given only for firm matches. Clone size is shown for a subset of rows, as once, few, many or a class of expanded clone.

d_call	clone_size	v_call	j_call	cdr3_aa	cdr3_nt
TRBD2	NA	TRBV7-9	TRBJ2-1	CASSHTLAGRFF	TGTGCCAGCAGCCATACACTAGCGGGACGGTTCTTC
NA	NA	TRBV6-6	TRBJ1-2	CASTSAAPYGYTF	TGTGCCAGCACCTCGGCAGCCCCCTATGGCTACACCTTC
NA	NA	TRBV28	TRBJ2-7	CALRDLDYEQYF	TGTGCCCTACGGGACCTTGACTACGAGCAGTACTTC
NA	once	TRBV7-3	TRBJ2-1	CASSLYGNNEQFF	TGTGCCAGCAGCTTATATGGAAACAATGAGCAGTTCTTC
TRBD2	few	TRBV28	TRBJ2-1	CASSIRLAGVFNEQFF	TGTGCCAGCAGTATAAGACTAGCGGGAGTCTTCAATGAGCAGTTCTTC
NA	NA	TRBV5-1	TRBJ1-1	CASSAVARGEAFF	TGCGCCAGCAGCGCCGTGGCCCGGGGTGAAGCTTTCTTT
TRBD1	NA	TRBV7-9	TRBJ1-2	CASSLDRVGGYTF	TGTGCCAGCAGCTTGGACAGGGTGGGCGGCTACACCTTC
NA	NA	TRBV29-1	TRBJ1-1	CSVYQVMNTEAFF	TGCAGCGTTTATCAGGTCATGAACACTGAAGCTTTCTTT
NA	once	TRBV9	TRBJ2-5	CASSLWATKETQYF	TGTGCCAGCAGCCTGTGGGCGACGAAAGAGACCCAGTACTTC
NA	NA	TRBV28	TRBJ1-2	CASSWLRGVGPNYGYTF	TGTGCCAGCAGTTGGCTGCGGGGCGTGGGGCCTAACTATGGCTACACCTTC
NA	NA	TRBV10-2	TRBJ1-1	CASRPPGNTEAFF	TGCGCCAGCAGGCCCCCGGGTAACACTGAAGCTTTCTTT
TRBD2	few	TRBV7-7	TRBJ2-5	CASSQREGQETQYF	TGTGCTAGCAGCCAGCGGGAGGGCCAAGAGACCCAGTACTTC
NA	NA	TRBV7-9	TRBJ1-2	CASTSGGIDYGYTF	TGTGCCAGCACCTCGGGCGGAATTGACTATGGCTACACCTTC
NA	NA	TRBV5-4	TRBJ2-2	CASSSPRQGGKLFF	TGTGCCAGCAGTTCCCCACGCCAGGGAGGAAAGCTGTTTTTT
NA	NA	TRBV28	TRBJ1-5	CASSPTTTPSNQPQHF	TGTGCCAGCAGCCCAACCACAACACCCAGCAATCAGCCCCAGCATTTT
NA	NA	TRBV30	TRBJ1-1	CAWSLGQKGPEAFF	TGTGCCTGGAGTTTGGGACAAAAAGGCCCTGAAGCTTTCTTT
NA	NA	TRBV7-8	TRBJ1-6	CASSLDGRVRSPLHF	TGTGCCAGCAGCTTAGACGGCAGGGTTAGGTCACCCCTCCACTTT
NA	NA	TRBV21-1	TRBJ2-1	CASWREQFF	TGTGCCAGCTGGAGAGAGCAGTTCTTC
TRBD1	once	TRBV19	TRBJ2-5	CASRQGAGETQYF	TGTGCCAGCAGACAGGGGGCCGGGGAGACCCAGTACTTC
NA	NA	TRBV11-2	TRBJ2-7	CASSSGLLAGYEQYF	TGTGCCAGCAGCTCCGGGCTCCTAGCAGGCTACGAGCAGTACTTC
NA	few	TRBV19	TRBJ2-3	CASSIGRQLTDTQYF	TGTGCCAGTAGTATAGGGCGACAGCTCACAGATACGCAGTATTTT
NA	NA	TRBV6-5	TRBJ1-2	CASTQGYGYTF	TGTGCCAGCACACAGGGCTATGGCTACACCTTC
NA	NA	TRBV28	TRBJ1-1	CASSTPGAGTEAFF	TGTGCCAGCAGTACCCCGGGGGCAGGCACTGAAGCTTTCTTT
TRBD2	few	TRBV10-2	TRBJ2-1	CASSVPTSGRAQSYNEQFF	TGCGCCAGCAGTGTTCCAACTAGCGGGAGGGCTCAGAGCTACAATGAGCAGTTCTTC
TRBD2	NA	TRBV5-1	TRBJ2-7	CASSLEGGSGYEQYF	TGCGCCAGCAGCTTGGAAGGCGGGAGTGGGTACGAGCAGTACTTC
TRBD1	NA	TRBV30	TRBJ1-6	CAWDSGQGRGSDSPLHF	TGTGCCTGGGATTCGGGACAGGGACGCGGGAGTGATTCACCCCTCCACTTT
TRBD2	once	TRBV6-5	TRBJ2-7	CASSYSAGGGTYEQYF	TGTGCCAGCAGTTACTCCGCCGGGGGGGGGACCTACGAGCAGTACTTC
NA	NA	TRBV28	TRBJ2-7	CASSEAVYSSYEQYF	TGTGCCAGCAGTGAAGCGGTCTACAGCTCCTACGAGCAGTACTTC
TRBD1	once	TRBV2	TRBJ1-1	CASSNTGDTEAFF	TGTGCCAGCAGTAACACAGGGGACACTGAAGCTTTCTTT
NA	NA	TRBV2	TRBJ1-5	CASTQSRGFNQPQHF	TGTGCCAGCACCCAATCGAGGGGTTTCAATCAGCCCCAGCATTTT
NA	NA	TRBV19	TRBJ2-3	CASSGGRGDTQYF	TGTGCCAGTAGTGGGGGTCGCGGAGATACGCAGTATTTT
NA	NA	TRBV1	TRBJ2-7	CTSSPSGRPHEQYF	TGCACCAGCAGCCCTAGCGGGAGGCCCCACGAGCAGTACTTC
NA	NA	TRBV5-8	TRBJ2-1	CASSLLPYNEQFF	TGTGCCAGCAGCTTGCTCCCATACAATGAGCAGTTCTTC
TRBD1	NA	TRBV16	TRBJ1-1	CAARKQGADTEAFF	TGTGCCGCGAGGAAACAGGGGGCGGACACTGAAGCTTTCTTT
TRBD1	NA	TRBV10-3	TRBJ1-3	CAISESTGLSGNTIYF	TGTGCCATCAGTGAGTCGACAGGGCTCTCTGGAAACACCATATATTTT
NA	NA	TRBV25-1	TRBJ2-7	CASSESAHFSSPLEQYF	TGTGCCAGCAGTGAATCCGCCCACTTCTCATCCCCACTCGAGCAGTACTTC
NA	NA	TRBV4-2	TRBJ1-4	CASSRVPGGSNEKLFF	TGTGCCAGCAGCCGCGTTCCAGGAGGCTCTAATGAAAAACTGTTTTTT
NA	NA	TRBV5-1	TRBJ1-2	CASSLAGREGDGYTF	TGCGCCAGCAGCTTGGCTGGCAGGGAGGGGGATGGCTACACCTTC
NA	NA	TRBV5-1	TRBJ2-7	CASSSGPVAYEQYF	TGCGCCAGCAGCTCAGGACCCGTGGCCTACGAGCAGTACTTC
TRBD1	NA	TRBV24-1	TRBJ2-7	CATSDRTGSYEQYF	TGTGCCACCAGTGACCGGACAGGCTCCTACGAGCAGTACTTC
TRBD1	NA	TRBV27	TRBJ1-3	CASSLWGRGASGNTIYF	TGTGCCAGCAGTTTATGGGGCAGGGGGGCCTCTGGAAACACCATATATTTT
TRBD2	NA	TRBV3-1/TRBV3-2	TRBJ2-1	CASSQGLAGGREQFF	TGTGCCAGCAGCCAAGGACTAGCGGGAGGGAGGGAGCAGTTCTTC
NA	NA	TRBV5-4	TRBJ1-2	CASSLLSASGYGYTF	TGTGCCAGCAGCTTACTGAGCGCGAGCGGATATGGCTACACCTTC
NA	few	TRBV19	TRBJ1-5	CASRGEGINQPQHF	TGTGCCAGTAGGGGAGAGGGAATCAATCAGCCCCAGCATTTT
NA	NA	TRBV18	TRBJ1-1	CASSPPTSNTEAFF	TGTGCCAGCTCACCACCGACCTCGAACACTGAAGCTTTCTTT
TRBD2	NA	TRBV19	TRBJ2-1	CASTKRLAGARPYNEQFF	TGTGCCAGTACAAAGCGACTAGCGGGAGCGCGTCCCTACAATGAGCAGTTCTTC